These 18 T cell receptor beta chains share one sample of origin, sequenced in a study of blood T cell repertoires in COVID-19. The method was immunoSEQ multiplex PCR; TCRdb's version includes in-frame clones alone and lacks a portion of them. The table includes hundreds of thousands of clones, more than 75% detected once. Material: peripheral blood. Receptor source: a man in his 60s who had recovered from COVID-19.

For this clone: This same CDR3 is encoded by further DNA sequences in the sample. This chain joins TRBV5-1 and TRBJ1-1; 8 bases map to TRBD1. CDR1 is SGHRS, CDR2 YFSETQ, per germline. Germline trimming cut 0 bases from V and 5 bases from J; bases unmatched to any gene: 6. This CDR3 comprises 15 residues. In nucleotides, the CDR3 is TGCGCCAGCAGCTTGGAAGGACAGGGCTTGACTGAAGCTTTCTTT. Translating gives CASSLEGQGLTEAFF.

This clone has only a few counts. The V call is TRBV18, the J call TRBJ2-5; 7 bases agree with TRBD2. The J segment lost 3 bases and the V segment lost 3 bases, leaving 7 bases of the junction unmatched. This CDR3 has 15 residues. Germline lookup yields CDR1 KGHSH and CDR2 LQKENI. CDR3 amino acids: CASSPPASGEETQYF. The CDR3 region has the DNA TGTGCCAGCTCACCCCCGGCTAGCGGCGAAGAGACCCAGTACTTC.

The rearrangement joins TRBV6-6 to TRBJ1-2, with TRBD1 matching 9 bases. Germline V gene lookup returns CDR1 MNHNY and CDR2 SVGAGI (reference sequence). CDR3 length: 15 residues. The V gene end was trimmed by 5 bases and the J gene end by 7 bases; junction bases not matched to a gene: 11. In DNA, the CDR3 is TGTGCCAGCAGTCAAAGGGACAGGGAACGTTCTGGCTACACCTTC. Protein product: CASSQRDRERSGYTF.

J is TRBJ1-1 and V is TRBV5-1, with D hard to call. The CDR3 runs 17 residues. Trimming took 4 bases from V and 3 from J, leaving 22 bases between them. CDR1 SGHRS and CDR2 YFSETQ come from the germline V gene. The CDR3 coding sequence is TGCGCCAGCAGCCCGGGGAGTCGAAGCTTTTTACACACTGAAGCTTTCTTT. It yields the protein CASSPGSRSFLHTEAFF.

The chain employs TRBV18 and TRBJ2-7; D is ambiguous. The CDR3 runs to 12 residues. Trimming cost V 5 bases and J 6 bases, with 11 bases left between them. Germline CDR1 is KGHSH and CDR2 is LQKENI. This chain's CDR3 is CASSSYSGEQYF. The CDR3 coding sequence is TGTGCCAGCTCATCCTACTCGGGCGAGCAGTACTTC.

The V and J genes are TRBV6-5 and TRBJ2-2; possible D gene TRBD1, 6 bases. V was trimmed by 10 bases and J by 4 bases, leaving 13 bases between them. The CDR3 is 13 residues long. Germline assignment: CDR1 MNHEY and CDR2 SVGAGI. The CDR3 nucleotides read TGTGCCACCACTGGGGGCTTCACCGGGGAGCTGTTTTTT. Translated: CATTGGFTGELFF.

The J gene is TRBJ1-6, the V gene TRBV5-4; 10 positions agree with TRBD1. CDR3 size: 15 residues. The J segment lost 8 bases and the V segment lost 4 bases, leaving 6 bases of the junction unmatched. Germline V CDR1 and CDR2: SGHNT, YYREEE (reference sequence). The CDR3 DNA follows: TGTGCCAGCAGCCCGGACAGGGGGTCTCATTCACCCCTCCACTTT. Translation: CASSPDRGSHSPLHF.

This sequence joins TRBV2 and TRBJ2-3; D is uncertain. This CDR3 is 14 amino acids long. From germline, CDR1 is SNHLY and CDR2 FYNNEI. V was cut by 1 base and J by 3 bases, with 8 bases left in between. The CDR3 loop is CASSEVYSTDTQYF. Written as DNA, the CDR3 is TGTGCCAGCAGTGAAGTATACAGTACAGATACGCAGTATTTT. The full variable domain, in which reference TRBV2 and TRBJ2-3 provide the parts outside the CDR3, is EPEVTQTPSHQVTQMGQEVILRCVPISNHLYFYWYRQILGQKVEFLVSFYNNEISEKSEIFDDQFSVERPDGSNFTLKIRSTKLEDSAMYFCASSEVYSTDTQYFGPGTRLTVL.

The V call is TRBV18, the J call TRBJ1-5, with 8 nucleotides matching TRBD1. The V and J ends lost 2 bases and 7 bases, in that order; junction bases with no gene match: 4. Germline V gives CDR1 KGHSH, CDR2 LQKENI. The CDR3 sequence is 14 residues long. The CDR3 nucleotides read TGTGCCAGCTCACCAATGGACAGGGACCAGCCCCAGCATTTT. It specifies CASSPMDRDQPQHF.

The genes are TRBV28 and TRBJ2-7, with D hard to call. V lost 6 bases, J lost 1 base, and 13 bases lay in between. The CDR3 spans 14 residues. The germline gives CDR1 MDHEN, CDR2 SYDVKM. The CDR3 loop is CASSHHPSSYEQYF. The CDR3 region has the DNA TGTGCCAGCAGCCACCACCCTAGTTCCTACGAGCAGTACTTC.

Turning to this clone: The DNA is omitted, as the CDR3 cannot be located on it reliably, and the CDR3 follows TCRdb's listing. The CDR3: CASRAQGQVGIGTF. The rearrangement links TRBV6-5 to TRBJ1-2; the table assigns TRBD1, which was not confirmed against the DNA. Germline CDR1 reads MNHEY; CDR2 reads SVGAGI. The CDR3 has 14 amino acids, counting both end residues.

V and J are TRBV3-1 (or the pseudogene TRBV3-2) and TRBJ2-1, with 8 bases aligning to TRBD2. The V gene's germline CDR1 is LGHDT and CDR2 YNNKEL (reference sequence). The length of the CDR3 is 15 residues. V lost 4 bases, J lost 9 bases, and 11 bases stayed unmatched. CDR3 loop: CASSPLTGGPGEQFF. The CDR3 DNA reads as TGTGCCAGCAGCCCTTTGACGGGAGGGCCGGGTGAGCAGTTCTTC.

The V call is TRBV11-2, the J call TRBJ1-1; 8 bases fit TRBD1. The CDR3 contains 13 residues. Germline V lookup: CDR1 SGHAT, CDR2 FQNNGV. V was clipped by 3 bases and J by 5 bases; unmatched bases: 2. This chain's CDR3 is CASSFDRGTEAFF. DNA of the CDR3: TGTGCCAGCAGCTTCGACAGGGGTACTGAAGCTTTCTTT.

V usage is TRBV28 and J usage is TRBJ1-1; 7 nucleotides align to TRBD1. This CDR3 spans 14 amino acids. Germline V gives CDR1 MDHEN, CDR2 SYDVKM. The V and J ends lost 6 bases and 2 bases, in that order; junction bases with no gene match: 6. The CDR3 loop reads CASSFRGGNTEAFF. For the CDR3, the DNA is TGTGCCAGCAGCTTCCGAGGGGGCAACACTGAAGCTTTCTTT.

The table lists this clone with a few counts. The chain combines TRBV7-2 with TRBJ2-3; a possible D gene is TRBD2 (5 bases). In germline, CDR1 is SGHTA, CDR2 FQGNSA. Trimming pared 2 bases from V and 4 bases from J, leaving 10 bases between. CDR3 size: 14 residues. This CDR3 reads CASSLSEAADTQYF. The CDR3 DNA reads TGTGCCAGCAGCTTATCCGAAGCGGCAGATACGCAGTATTTT.

The chain uses TRBV12-3 or TRBV12-4 and TRBJ2-7; tentatively, D is TRBD1 (5 bases). The CDR3 runs 13 residues. Deletions cut 5 bases from V and 3 bases from J, with 11 bases between. CDR3 DNA sequence: TGTGCCAGCAGTCCGACAGTGGGCTACGAGCAGTACTTC. It specifies CASSPTVGYEQYF.

The chain has TRBV19 and TRBJ2-2, with 9 bases that match TRBD1. The CDR3 is 15 amino acids. The trim removed 7 bases at V and 2 bases at J, leaving 5 bases unmatched. The germline V gene encodes CDR1 LNHDA and CDR2 SQIVND (reference sequence). The CDR3 reads CASTTTGGNTGELFF. CDR3 nucleotide sequence: TGTGCCAGTACCACGACAGGGGGAAACACCGGGGAGCTGTTTTTT. Complete variable domain (other parts from reference TRBV19 and TRBJ2-2): DGGITQSPKYLFRKEGQNVTLSCEQNLNHDAMYWYRQDPGQGLRLIYYSQIVNDFQKGDIAEGYSVSREKKESFPLTVTSAQKNPTAFYLCASTTTGGNTGELFFGEGSRLTVL.

This clone was detected only once. V usage is TRBV13 and J usage is TRBJ2-3, with 11 positions matching TRBD1. V shed 2 bases, J shed 4 bases, and the junction held 2 bases outside the gene matches. CDR1 is PRHDT, CDR2 FYEKMQ, per germline (reference sequence). This CDR3 contains 15 residues. This CDR3 is CASSLWGQGADTQYF. The CDR3, as DNA: TGTGCCAGCAGCTTATGGGGACAGGGGGCAGATACGCAGTATTTT.